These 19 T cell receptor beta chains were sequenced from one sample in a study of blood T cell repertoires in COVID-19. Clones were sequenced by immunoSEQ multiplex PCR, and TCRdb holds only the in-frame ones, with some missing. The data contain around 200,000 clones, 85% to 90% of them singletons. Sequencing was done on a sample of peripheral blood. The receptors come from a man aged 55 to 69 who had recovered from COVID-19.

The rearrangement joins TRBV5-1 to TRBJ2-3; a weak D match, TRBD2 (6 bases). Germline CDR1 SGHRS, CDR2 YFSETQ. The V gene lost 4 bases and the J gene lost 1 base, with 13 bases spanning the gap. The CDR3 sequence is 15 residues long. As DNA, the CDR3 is TGCGCCAGCAGCGGAGGGGTATTTGGCACAGATACGCAGTATTTT. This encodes CASSGGVFGTDTQYF.

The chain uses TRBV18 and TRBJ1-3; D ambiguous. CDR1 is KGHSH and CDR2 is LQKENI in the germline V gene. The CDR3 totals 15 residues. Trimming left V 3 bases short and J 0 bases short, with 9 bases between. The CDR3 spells CASSPVESSGNTIYF. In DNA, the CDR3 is TGTGCCAGCTCACCCGTAGAGAGCTCTGGAAACACCATATATTTT.

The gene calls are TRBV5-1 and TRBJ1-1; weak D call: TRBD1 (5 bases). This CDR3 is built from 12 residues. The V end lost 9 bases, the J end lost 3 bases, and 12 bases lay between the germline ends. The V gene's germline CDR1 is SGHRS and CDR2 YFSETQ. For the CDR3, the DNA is TGCGCCACCAGGGTCGGGGACACTGAAGCTTTCTTT. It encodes CATRVGDTEAFF.

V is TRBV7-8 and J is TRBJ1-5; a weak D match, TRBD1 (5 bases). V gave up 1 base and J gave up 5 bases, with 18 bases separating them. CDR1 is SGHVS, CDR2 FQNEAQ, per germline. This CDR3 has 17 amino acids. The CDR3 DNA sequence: TGTGCCAGCAGCTTAGATGGGGCAGGCCTATTGCATCAGCCCCAGCATTTT. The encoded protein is CASSLDGAGLLHQPQHF. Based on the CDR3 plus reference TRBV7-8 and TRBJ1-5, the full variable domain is GAGVSQSPRYKVAKRGQDVALRCDPISGHVSLFWYQQALGQGPEFLTYFQNEAQLDKSGLPSDRFFAERPEGSVSTLKIQRTQQEDSAVYLCASSLDGAGLLHQPQHFGDGTRLSIL.

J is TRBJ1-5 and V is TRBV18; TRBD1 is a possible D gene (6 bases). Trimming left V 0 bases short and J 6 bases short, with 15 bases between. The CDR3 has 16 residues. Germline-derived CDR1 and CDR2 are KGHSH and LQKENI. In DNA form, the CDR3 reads TGTGCCAGCTCACCACCGGCGGGGGCCCAAGGTCAGCCCCAGCATTTT. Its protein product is CASSPPAGAQGQPQHF.

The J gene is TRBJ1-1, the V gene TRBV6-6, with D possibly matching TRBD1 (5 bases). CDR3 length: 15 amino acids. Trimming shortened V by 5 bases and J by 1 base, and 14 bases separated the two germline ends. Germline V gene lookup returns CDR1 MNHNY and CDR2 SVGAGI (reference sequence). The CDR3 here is CASSGAGWTNTEAFF. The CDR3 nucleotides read TGTGCCAGCAGTGGGGCAGGGTGGACGAACACTGAAGCTTTCTTT.

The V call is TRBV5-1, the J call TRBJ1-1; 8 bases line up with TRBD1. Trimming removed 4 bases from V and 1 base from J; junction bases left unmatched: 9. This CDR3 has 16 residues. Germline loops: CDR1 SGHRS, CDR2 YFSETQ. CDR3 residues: CASSAISGTGNTEAFF. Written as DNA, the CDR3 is TGCGCCAGCAGCGCTATATCCGGGACAGGGAACACTGAAGCTTTCTTT.

In DNA form, the CDR3 reads TGTGCCAGCAGCTTAGGGGGGCGGGGGGCCCACAATGAGCAGTTCTTC. Its protein is CASSLGGRGAHNEQFF. The rearrangement links TRBV7-2 to TRBJ2-1; 8 positions agree with TRBD2. V dropped 1 base and J dropped 5; count of bases not matched to a gene: 7. The CDR3 sequence is 16 residues long. Germline CDR1 reads SGHTA; CDR2 reads FQGNSA.

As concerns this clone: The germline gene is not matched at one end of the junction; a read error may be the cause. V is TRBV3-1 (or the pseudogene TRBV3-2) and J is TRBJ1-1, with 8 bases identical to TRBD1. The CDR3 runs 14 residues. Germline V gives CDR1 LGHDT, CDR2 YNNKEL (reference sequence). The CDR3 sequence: CASSQGGQGSLWVF. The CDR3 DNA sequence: TGTGCCAGCAGCCAGGGCGGACAGGGCTCACTATGGGTCTTT.

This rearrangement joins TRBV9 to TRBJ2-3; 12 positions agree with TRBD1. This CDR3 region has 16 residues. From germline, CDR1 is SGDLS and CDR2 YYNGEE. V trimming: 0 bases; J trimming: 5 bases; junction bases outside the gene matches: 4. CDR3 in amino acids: CASSVVGQGAGDTQYF. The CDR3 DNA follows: TGTGCCAGCAGCGTAGTGGGACAGGGGGCGGGAGATACGCAGTATTTT.

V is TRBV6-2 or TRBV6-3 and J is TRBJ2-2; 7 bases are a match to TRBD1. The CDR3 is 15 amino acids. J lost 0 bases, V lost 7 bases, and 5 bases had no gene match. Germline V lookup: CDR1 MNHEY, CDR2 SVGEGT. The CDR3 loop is CASTPGTANTGELFF. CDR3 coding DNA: TGTGCCAGCACCCCCGGGACAGCGAACACCGGGGAGCTGTTTTTT.

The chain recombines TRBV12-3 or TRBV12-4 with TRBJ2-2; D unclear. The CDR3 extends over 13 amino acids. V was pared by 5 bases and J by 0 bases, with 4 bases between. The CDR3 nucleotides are TGTGCCAGCAGTACAACGAACACCGGGGAGCTGTTTTTT. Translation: CASSTTNTGELFF.

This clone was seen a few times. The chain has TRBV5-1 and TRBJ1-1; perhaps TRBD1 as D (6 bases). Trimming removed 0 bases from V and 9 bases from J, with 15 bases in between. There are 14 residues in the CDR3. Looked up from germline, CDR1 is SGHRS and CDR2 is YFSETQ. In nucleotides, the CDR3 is TGCGCCAGCAGCTTGGCCCCACCGACAGGCAAAGCTTTCTTT. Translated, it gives CASSLAPPTGKAFF.

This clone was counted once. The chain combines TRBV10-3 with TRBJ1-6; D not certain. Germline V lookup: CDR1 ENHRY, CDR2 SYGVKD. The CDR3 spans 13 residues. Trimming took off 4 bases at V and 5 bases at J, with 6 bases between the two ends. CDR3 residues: CAISGQDNSPLHF. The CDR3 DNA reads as TGTGCCATCAGTGGGCAGGATAATTCACCCCTCCACTTT.

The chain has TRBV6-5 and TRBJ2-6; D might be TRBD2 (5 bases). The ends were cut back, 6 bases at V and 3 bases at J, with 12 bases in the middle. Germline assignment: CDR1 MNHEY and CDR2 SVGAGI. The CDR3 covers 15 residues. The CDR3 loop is CASRVLGGGANVLTF. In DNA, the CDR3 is TGTGCCAGCAGGGTCCTAGGAGGTGGGGCCAACGTCCTGACTTTC.

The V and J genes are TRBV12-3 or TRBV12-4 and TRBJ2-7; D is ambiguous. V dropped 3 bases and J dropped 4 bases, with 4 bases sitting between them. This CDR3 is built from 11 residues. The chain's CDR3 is CASSFRYEQYF. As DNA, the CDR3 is TGTGCCAGCAGTTTCCGTTACGAGCAGTACTTC.

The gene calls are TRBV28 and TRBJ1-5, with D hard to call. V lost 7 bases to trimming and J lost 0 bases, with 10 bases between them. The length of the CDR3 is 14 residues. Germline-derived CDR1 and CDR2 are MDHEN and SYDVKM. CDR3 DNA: TGTGCCAGCACCTACCGTCCTAGCAATCAGCCCCAGCATTTT. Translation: CASTYRPSNQPQHF.

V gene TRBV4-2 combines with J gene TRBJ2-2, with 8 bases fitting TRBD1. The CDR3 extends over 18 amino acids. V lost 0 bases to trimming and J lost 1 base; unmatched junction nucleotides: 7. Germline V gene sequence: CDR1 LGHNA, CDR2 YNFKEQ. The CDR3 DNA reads TGTGCCAGCAGCCAAGATCGCCCTGGGACAGGGAACACCGGGGAGCTGTTTTTT. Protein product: CASSQDRPGTGNTGELFF.

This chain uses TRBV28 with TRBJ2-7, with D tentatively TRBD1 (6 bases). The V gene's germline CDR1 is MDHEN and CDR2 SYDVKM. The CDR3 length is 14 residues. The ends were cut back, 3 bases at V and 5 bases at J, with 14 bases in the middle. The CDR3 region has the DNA TGTGCCAGCAGTTTTAGACAGGCCTTGAACGAGCAGTACTTC. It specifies CASSFRQALNEQYF.